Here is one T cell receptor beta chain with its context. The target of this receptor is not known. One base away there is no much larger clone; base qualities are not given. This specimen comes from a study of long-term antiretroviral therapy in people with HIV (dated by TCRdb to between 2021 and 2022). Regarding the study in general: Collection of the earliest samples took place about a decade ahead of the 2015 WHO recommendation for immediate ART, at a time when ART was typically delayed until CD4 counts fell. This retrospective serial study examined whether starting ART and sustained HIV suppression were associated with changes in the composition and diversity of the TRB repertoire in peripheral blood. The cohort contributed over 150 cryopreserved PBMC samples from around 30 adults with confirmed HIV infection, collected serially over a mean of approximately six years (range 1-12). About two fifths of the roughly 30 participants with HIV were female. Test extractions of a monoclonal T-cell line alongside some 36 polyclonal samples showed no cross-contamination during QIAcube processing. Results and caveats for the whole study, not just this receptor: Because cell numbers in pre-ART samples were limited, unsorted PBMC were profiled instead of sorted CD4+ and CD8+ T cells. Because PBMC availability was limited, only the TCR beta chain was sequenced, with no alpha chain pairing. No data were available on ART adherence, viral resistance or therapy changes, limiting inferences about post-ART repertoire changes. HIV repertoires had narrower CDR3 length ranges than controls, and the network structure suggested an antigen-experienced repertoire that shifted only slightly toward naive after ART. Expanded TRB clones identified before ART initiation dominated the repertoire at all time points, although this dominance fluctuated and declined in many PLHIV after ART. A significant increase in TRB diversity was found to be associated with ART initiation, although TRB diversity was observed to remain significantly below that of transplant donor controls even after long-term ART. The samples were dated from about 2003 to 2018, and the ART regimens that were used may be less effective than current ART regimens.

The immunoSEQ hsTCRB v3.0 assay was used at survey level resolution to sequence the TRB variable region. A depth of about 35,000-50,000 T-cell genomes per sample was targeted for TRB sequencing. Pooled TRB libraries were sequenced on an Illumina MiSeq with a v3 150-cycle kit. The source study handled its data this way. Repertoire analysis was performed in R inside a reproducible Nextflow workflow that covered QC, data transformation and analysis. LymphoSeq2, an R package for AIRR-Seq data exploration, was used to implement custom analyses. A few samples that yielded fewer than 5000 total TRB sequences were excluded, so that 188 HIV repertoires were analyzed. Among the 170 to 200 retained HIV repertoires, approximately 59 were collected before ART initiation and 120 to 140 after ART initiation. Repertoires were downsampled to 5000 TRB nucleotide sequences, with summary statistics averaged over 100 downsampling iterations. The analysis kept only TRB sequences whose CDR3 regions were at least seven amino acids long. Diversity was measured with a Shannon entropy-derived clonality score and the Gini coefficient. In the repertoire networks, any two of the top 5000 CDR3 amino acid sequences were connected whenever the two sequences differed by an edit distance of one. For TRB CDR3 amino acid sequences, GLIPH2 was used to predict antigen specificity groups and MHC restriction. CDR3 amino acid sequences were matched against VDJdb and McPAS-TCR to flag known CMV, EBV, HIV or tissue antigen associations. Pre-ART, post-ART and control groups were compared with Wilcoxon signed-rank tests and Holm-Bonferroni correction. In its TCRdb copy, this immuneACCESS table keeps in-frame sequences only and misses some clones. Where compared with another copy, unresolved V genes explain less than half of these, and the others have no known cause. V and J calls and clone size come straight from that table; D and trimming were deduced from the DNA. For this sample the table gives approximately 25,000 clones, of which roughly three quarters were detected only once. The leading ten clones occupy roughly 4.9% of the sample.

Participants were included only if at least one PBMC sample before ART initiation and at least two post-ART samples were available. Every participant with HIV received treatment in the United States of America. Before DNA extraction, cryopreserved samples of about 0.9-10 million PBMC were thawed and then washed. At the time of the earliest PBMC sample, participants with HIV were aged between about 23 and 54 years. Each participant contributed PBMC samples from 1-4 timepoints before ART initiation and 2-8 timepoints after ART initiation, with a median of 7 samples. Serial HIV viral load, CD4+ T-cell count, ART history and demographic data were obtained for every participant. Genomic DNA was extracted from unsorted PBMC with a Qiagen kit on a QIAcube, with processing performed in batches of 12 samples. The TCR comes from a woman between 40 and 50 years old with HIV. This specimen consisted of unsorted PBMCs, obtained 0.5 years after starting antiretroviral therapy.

The DNA sequence is given as TGTGCCAGCAGGGCTAGCCTCGCGGATACGCAGTATTTT. Its protein is CASRASLADTQYF. Recombination linked TRBV7-8 to TRBJ2-3; perhaps TRBD2 is the D gene, with 5 bases matching. Including cysteine and phenylalanine, the CDR3 has 13 amino acids. The DNA shown is the 39-base CDR3, in frame from base 1. Deletion took 6 bases off V and 6 bases off J, with a span of 13 bases between the germline ends. The germline V gene sets CDR1 to SGHVS and CDR2 to FQNEAQ.